These 30 T cell receptor beta chains share one sample of origin, sequenced in a study of blood T cell repertoires in COVID-19. Data came from immunoSEQ multiplex PCR; TCRdb stores just in-frame clones and leaves some out. Of approximately 150,000 clones listed, 70% to 85% are singletons. Specimen: peripheral blood. The receptors shown here come from a woman aged 45-65 years in a cohort sampled during active or convalescent COVID-19.

This sequence joins TRBV10-3 and TRBJ1-4, with D perhaps TRBD1 (5 bases). Looked up from germline, CDR1 is ENHRY and CDR2 is SYGVKD. The CDR3 is made up of 12 amino acids. V was trimmed by 6 bases and J by 5 bases, leaving 7 bases between them. The CDR3 DNA follows: TGTGCCATCAGGGGGCAAAATGAAAAACTGTTTTTT. Its translation: CAIRGQNEKLFF.

The V call is TRBV7-3, the J call TRBJ2-1; the D is unclear. This CDR3 contains 13 residues. V was pared by 0 bases and J by 4 bases, with 4 bases between. CDR1 and CDR2 from the germline V gene are SGHTA and FQGTGA. The CDR3 loop is CASSLTSYNEQFF. CDR3 nucleotides: TGTGCCAGCAGCTTAACGTCGTACAATGAGCAGTTCTTC.

V is TRBV7-2 and J is TRBJ1-6; TRBD1 matches at 8 bases. The germline V gene encodes CDR1 SGHTA and CDR2 FQGNSA. CDR3 length equals 14 residues. Trimming took 4 bases from V and 7 from J; bases not matched to a gene: 3. The CDR3 loop is CASSSRQGNSPLHF. The CDR3 DNA reads as TGTGCCAGCAGCTCCCGACAGGGGAATTCACCCCTCCACTTT.

This chain joins TRBV28 and TRBJ1-5, with D possibly being TRBD1 (5 bases). In germline, CDR1 is MDHEN, CDR2 SYDVKM. There are 15 residues in the CDR3. V lost 4 bases and J lost 5, with 15 bases in between. CDR3 in amino acids: CASSSDEGAYQPQHF. CDR3 nucleotides: TGTGCCAGCAGTTCCGATGAAGGGGCATATCAGCCCCAGCATTTT.

The chain combines TRBV4-1 with TRBJ2-5; TRBD2 aligns across 7 bases. Germline assignment: CDR1 MGHRA and CDR2 YSYEKL. The CDR3 length is 16 residues. The V and J ends lost 4 bases and 1 base, in that order; junction bases with no gene match: 9. The CDR3 coding sequence is TGCGCCAGCAGCCCCACGACTAGCCCGCCCCAAGAGACCCAGTACTTC. It encodes CASSPTTSPPQETQYF.

The chain joins TRBV3-1 (or the pseudogene TRBV3-2) to TRBJ1-3; D remains ambiguous. V dropped 4 bases and J dropped 7 bases, with 14 bases sitting between them. Germline CDR1 reads LGHDT; CDR2 reads YNNKEL (reference sequence). The CDR3 is made up of 14 amino acids. The CDR3 DNA sequence: TGTGCCAGCAGCCCGCAACTAATAGGCAACACCATATATTTT. Its translation: CASSPQLIGNTIYF.

The chain couples TRBV30 to TRBJ2-2, with 9 bases lining up with TRBD1. From germline, CDR1 is GTSNPN and CDR2 SVGIG (reference sequence). The CDR3 is 13 amino acids. V was pared by 8 bases and J by 7 bases, with 8 bases of the junction left unmatched. DNA for the CDR3: TGTGCCGGGACAGGGAAGCAGAGCGGGGAGCTGTTTTTT. Amino acid sequence: CAGTGKQSGELFF.

V usage is TRBV4-3 and J usage is TRBJ1-1; perhaps TRBD1 as D (5 bases). Germline V gene sequence: CDR1 LGHNA, CDR2 YSLEER. V shed 1 base and J shed 5 bases, with 11 bases lying between them. This CDR3 region has 14 residues. The CDR3 is CASSQGSGGTEAFF. The CDR3 DNA is TGCGCCAGCAGCCAAGGGTCTGGGGGGACTGAAGCTTTCTTT.

This chain uses TRBV10-3 with TRBJ1-4; 9 bases agree with TRBD1. This CDR3 spans 14 amino acids. Looked up from germline, CDR1 is ENHRY and CDR2 is SYGVKD. V trimming: 10 bases; J trimming: 4 bases; junction bases outside the gene matches: 7. The chain's CDR3 is CATATGGDNEKLFF. CDR3 sequence (DNA): TGTGCCACCGCGACAGGGGGGGATAATGAAAAACTGTTTTTT.

The genes are TRBV6-5 and TRBJ2-7; 11 bases align to TRBD2. The V gene end was trimmed by 0 bases and the J gene end by 2 bases; junction bases not matched to a gene: 0. The CDR3 has 15 residues. From germline, CDR1 is MNHEY and CDR2 SVGAGI. CDR3 region: CASSYSSGGAYEQYF. DNA of the CDR3: TGTGCCAGCAGTTACTCTAGCGGGGGGGCCTACGAGCAGTACTTC.

The gene calls are TRBV5-1 and TRBJ1-5; 10 bases are shared with TRBD1. The length of the CDR3 is 16 residues. V trimming: 2 bases; J trimming: 0 bases; junction bases outside the gene matches: 2. Germline V gene sequence: CDR1 SGHRS, CDR2 YFSETQ. The CDR3 loop reads CASSFGTGDSNQPQHF. The CDR3 coding sequence is TGCGCCAGCAGCTTCGGGACAGGGGATAGCAATCAGCCCCAGCATTTT.

This sequence joins TRBV6-5 and TRBJ2-2, with 11 nucleotides matching TRBD2. The germline CDR1 and CDR2 sequences are MNHEY and SVGAGI. The CDR3 extends over 14 amino acids. The V gene end was trimmed by 9 bases and the J gene end by 5 bases; junction bases not matched to a gene: 5. The CDR3 sequence: CASTSGGWTGELFF. The CDR3 bases are TGTGCCAGTACTAGCGGGGGTTGGACCGGGGAGCTGTTTTTT.

This clone occurred once. The J gene is TRBJ1-1, the V gene TRBV30; 7 bases map to TRBD1. The CDR3 loop spans 13 amino acids. Germline V gene lookup returns CDR1 GTSNPN and CDR2 SVGIG (reference sequence). V was pared by 7 bases and J by 1 base, with 6 bases of the junction left unmatched. The CDR3 DNA reads TGTGCCTATGCGGGACAGACGAACACTGAAGCTTTCTTT. Residues: CAYAGQTNTEAFF.

V and J are TRBV2 and TRBJ2-2; 11 bases are shared with TRBD2. This CDR3 comprises 18 residues. The germline V gene encodes CDR1 SNHLY and CDR2 FYNNEI. Germline trimming cut 4 bases from V and 4 bases from J; bases unmatched to any gene: 11. The CDR3 spells CASSGSEVAGGLTGELFF. CDR3 coding DNA: TGTGCCAGCAGTGGCTCTGAAGTAGCGGGGGGGCTCACCGGGGAGCTGTTTTTT.

The rearrangement joins TRBV3-1 (or the pseudogene TRBV3-2) to TRBJ2-7, with 8 bases lining up with TRBD1. Looked up from germline, CDR1 is LGHDT and CDR2 is YNNKEL (reference sequence). With 4 bases clipped from V and 9 bases from J, the junction kept 5 bases outside the gene matches. The CDR3 has 12 amino acids. The chain's CDR3 is CASSLRTGWQYF. Here the CDR3 DNA reads TGTGCCAGCAGCCTCAGGACAGGGTGGCAGTACTTC.

The gene calls are TRBV2 and TRBJ1-1, with 11 bases aligning to TRBD1. This CDR3 has 14 amino acids. Germline V gene data show CDR1 as SNHLY and CDR2 as FYNNEI. V gave up 6 bases and J gave up 4 bases; unmatched junction bases: 4. DNA for the CDR3: TGTGCCAGCAGGGGGACAGGGGGGGTCACTGAAGCTTTCTTT. It specifies CASRGTGGVTEAFF.

This chain connects TRBV2 to TRBJ1-1; the match to TRBD1 covers 8 bases. V was clipped by 3 bases and J by 12 bases; unmatched bases: 12. This CDR3 is built from 14 residues. Per germline, CDR1 SNHLY and CDR2 FYNNEI. The CDR3, as DNA: TGTGCCAGCAGTGATGGCCTAGGACAGGGAATGACTTTCTTT. This codes for CASSDGLGQGMTFF.

The chain couples TRBV19 to TRBJ2-7; 7 bases are a match to TRBD1. The CDR3 runs to 15 residues. J gave up 0 bases and V 3 bases, and 5 bases lay outside the gene matches. Germline V lookup: CDR1 LNHDA, CDR2 SQIVND (reference sequence). CDR3 sequence reads: CASSIWTGVSYEQYF. The CDR3 region has the DNA TGTGCCAGTAGTATTTGGACAGGAGTCTCCTACGAGCAGTACTTC.

The chain carries TRBV7-6 and TRBJ1-3, with TRBD1 matching 8 bases. The V gene's germline CDR1 is SGHVS and CDR2 FNYEAQ. With 2 bases clipped from V and 8 bases from J, the junction kept 11 bases outside the gene matches. The CDR3 covers 16 residues. The CDR3: CASSLNPTGDSDTIYF. The CDR3 bases are TGTGCCAGCAGCTTAAACCCGACAGGGGATTCGGACACCATATATTTT.

This chain connects TRBV19 to TRBJ1-2; 9 nucleotides line up with TRBD1. From germline, CDR1 is LNHDA and CDR2 SQIVND (reference sequence). V was clipped by 11 bases and J by 7 bases; unmatched bases: 5. The CDR3 consists of 11 residues. Here the CDR3 reads CASQGATGYTF. In DNA, the CDR3 is TGTGCCTCACAGGGGGCGACTGGCTACACCTTC.

V is TRBV3-1 (or the pseudogene TRBV3-2) and J is TRBJ1-2, with TRBD1 matching 10 bases. The CDR3 covers 16 residues. With 4 bases clipped from V and 2 bases from J, the junction kept 7 bases outside the gene matches. Germline V gives CDR1 LGHDT, CDR2 YNNKEL (reference sequence). The CDR3 loop is CASSRTGGSFNYGYTF. CDR3 DNA: TGTGCCAGCAGCCGGACAGGGGGATCATTCAACTATGGCTACACCTTC.

This chain links TRBV5-6 with TRBJ1-1, with no clear D. Germline V CDR1 and CDR2: SGHDT, YYEEEE. V was clipped by 1 base and J by 1 base, with 5 bases between them. The CDR3 covers 13 residues. CDR3 DNA sequence: TGTGCCAGCAGCTTGCGGGGGAACACTGAAGCTTTCTTT. This sequence encodes CASSLRGNTEAFF.

CDR3 sequence (DNA): TGTGCCAGCAGTCTTCTTTATGGCTACACCTTC. Amino acids: CASSLLYGYTF. The chain employs TRBV6-2 or TRBV6-3 and TRBJ1-2, with no clear D. The CDR3 contains 11 residues. The V gene lost 5 bases and the J gene lost 5 bases, with 6 bases spanning the gap. CDR1 MNHEY and CDR2 SVGEGT come from the germline V gene.

Here the CDR3 reads CASSEGQSPYEQYF. CDR3 DNA sequence: TGTGCCAGCAGTGAAGGGCAGTCCCCCTACGAGCAGTACTTC. The rearrangement uses TRBV2 and TRBJ2-7; D remains unclear. V lost 1 base, J lost 2 bases, and 9 bases lay in between. Germline lookup yields CDR1 SNHLY and CDR2 FYNNEI. The CDR3 loop spans 14 amino acids.

This clone was found a few times. V usage is TRBV12-5 and J usage is TRBJ2-7; 12 bases line up with TRBD2. Per the germline V gene, CDR1 is LGHNT and CDR2 is FRNRAP. This CDR3 spans 15 amino acids. V lost 4 bases to trimming and J lost 4 bases; unmatched junction nucleotides: 5. CDR3 residues: CASGSRLAGVYEQYF. In DNA, the CDR3 is TGTGCTAGTGGTTCCAGACTAGCGGGGGTTTACGAGCAGTACTTC.

The V call is TRBV12-5, the J call TRBJ2-3, with 8 bases aligning to TRBD1. Trimming at V came to 6 bases and at J to 5 bases, leaving 10 bases not matched to a gene. The CDR3 runs 15 residues. Germline V gives CDR1 LGHNT, CDR2 FRNRAP. CDR3 DNA: TGTGCTAGTGGGCTTCTAGGCAGGGGGCTAGATACGCAGTATTTT. Residues: CASGLLGRGLDTQYF. The full variable domain, with the rest looked up from reference TRBV12-5 and TRBJ2-3, is DARVTQTPRHKVTEMGQEVTMRCQPILGHNTVFWYRQTMMQGLELLAYFRNRAPLDDSGMPKDRFSAEMPDATLATLKIQPSEPRDSAVYFCASGLLGRGLDTQYFGPGTRLTVL.

This clone occurred once. The chain has TRBV30 and TRBJ1-5; D gene uncertain. The CDR3 has 14 residues. CDR1 GTSNPN and CDR2 SVGIG come from the germline V gene (reference sequence). The V and J ends lost 0 bases and 1 base respectively, with 7 bases between them. CDR3 nucleotide sequence: TGTGCCTGGAGTGTAGGAGGGAGCAATCAGCCCCAGCATTTT. It translates to CAWSVGGSNQPQHF.

This clone was recorded a few times. The genes are TRBV5-1 and TRBJ1-2; the match to TRBD1 covers 7 bases. This CDR3 contains 15 residues. V dropped 0 bases and J dropped 7; count of bases not matched to a gene: 9. Germline V gene data show CDR1 as SGHRS and CDR2 as YFSETQ. As DNA, the CDR3 is TGCGCCAGCAGCTTGGGACAGGGAACCGTGGGTGGCTACACCTTC. Its protein product is CASSLGQGTVGGYTF. Using reference TRBV5-1 and TRBJ1-2 for the parts outside the CDR3, the full variable domain is KAGVTQTPRYLIKTRGQQVTLSCSPISGHRSVSWYQQTPGQGLQFLFEYFSETQRNKGNFPGRFSGRQFSNSRSEMNVSTLELGDSALYLCASSLGQGTVGGYTFGSGTRLTVV.

CDR3 sequence (DNA): TGTGCCAGCAGCTTACAGGGATTGGAAACTGAAGCTTTCTTT. It translates to CASSLQGLETEAFF. The V gene is TRBV7-9, the J gene TRBJ1-1; possibly TRBD1 for D (5 bases). Trimming cost V 2 bases and J 5 bases, with 12 bases left between them. This CDR3 comprises 14 residues. CDR1 is SEHNR, CDR2 FQNEAQ, per germline (reference sequence).

The genes are TRBV6-6 and TRBJ1-1; no definite D call. Trimming left V 6 bases short and J 4 bases short, with 15 bases between. Germline V lookup: CDR1 MNHNY, CDR2 SVGAGI (reference sequence). The CDR3 totals 14 residues. The CDR3 spells CASSPQVLGTEAFF. In nucleotides, the CDR3 is TGTGCCAGCAGCCCCCAGGTTCTCGGCACTGAAGCTTTCTTT.